Included here is one T cell receptor (beta chain) sequence, with context. The antigen this receptor binds is unknown. Nothing much larger sits one base from this clone, and base qualities are not available. According to the study, the label for this sample's time point signals: newly diagnosed, previously untreated cHL patient sample. PBMCs from patients with newly diagnosed, previously untreated classical Hodgkin lymphoma were sequenced as a comparison group for the relapsed/refractory trial patients. Peripheral blood was collected in 8 mL Vacutainer Cell Preparation Tubes, from which PBMCs were isolated by centrifugation and then cryopreserved. The data are from a study of PD-1 blockade in classical Hodgkin lymphoma (dated by TCRdb to the early 2020s). About the full investigation: A peripheral blood immune signature of response to PD-1 blockade in classical Hodgkin lymphoma was defined using TCR beta sequencing and CyTOF. The research as a whole found: Baseline TCR diversity was reported to be lower in newly diagnosed patients than in healthy donors, and even lower in relapsed/refractory patients. The study was limited to a single clinical trial cohort, and causes of repertoire differences, possibly disease activity or prior therapy, remained undefined.

Unmatched junction bases come to 11, with V trimmed by 4 bases and J by 12 bases. Via the germline V gene (reference sequence), CDR1 is LNHDA and CDR2 SQIVND. The CDR3 contains 15 residues, cysteine and phenylalanine counted. Just CDR3 DNA is preserved here, 45 bases in frame from base 1. The Qiagen DNeasy kit was used to extract genomic DNA both from unsorted PBMCs and from the negatively selected CD4+ and CD8+ fractions. Amplification of TCR beta CDR3 regions was done by immunoSEQ multiplex PCR with primers that anneal to V and J segments. A synthetic immune receptor repertoire was used to minimize amplification bias, and any remaining bias was removed computationally after sequencing. Per the original workflow: Custom Python scripts were used to quantify repertoire diversity as the Shannon entropy index. The unsorted, CD4+ and CD8+ repertoires were each analyzed separately, with the exception of combined analyses, where CD4+ and CD8+ sequences were merged in silico. This is the immuneACCESS table as TCRdb keeps it, with only in-frame sequences that have V and J called. A part of the clones is gone; compared with another copy, unresolved V genes explain less than half, and the rest is unexplained. That table supplies the V and J calls and clone size; D and trimming were determined from the DNA. This sample holds 70,000 or so clones; about 94% were observed only once. Around 2.5% of the sample is taken by the ten largest.

The chain is assembled from TRBV19 and TRBJ2-4; 11 bases in between match TRBD2. The source material was peripheral blood mononuclear cells (PBMCs). The TCR was taken from a human donor with classical Hodgkin lymphoma. At the DNA level, the sequence is TGTGCCAGTAGTAGCCTAGCGGGGGGCCTCACTAGTCAGTACTTC. The translation is CASSSLAGGLTSQYF. Joined to the reference TRBV19 and TRBJ2-4 proteins, this CDR3 gives the full variable domain: DGGITQSPKYLFRKEGQNVTLSCEQNLNHDAMYWYRQDPGQGLRLIYYSQIVNDFQKGDIAEGYSVSREKKESFPLTVTSAQKNPTAFYLCASSSLAGGLTSQYFGAGTRLSVL.